A single sample gave rise to the 6 T cell receptor beta chains below, sequenced in a study of cytomegalovirus exposure and HLA in healthy donors. Primers for the PCR totalled 60 Vbeta and 13 Jbeta. Clones were read by immunoSEQ multiplex PCR, and TCRdb kept only the in-frame ones, dropping some. The sample carries roughly 170,000 clones, about 79% recorded once. Sequencing was carried out using PBMCs. The receptors here all came from a girl aged 2-15 years in good health and CMV-seropositive.

The CDR3 loop is CASSPNLPGQGVKNIQYF. DNA for the CDR3: TGTGCCAGCAGTCCAAATCTCCCGGGACAGGGAGTCAAAAACATTCAGTACTTC. The chain uses TRBV27 and TRBJ2-4; 9 nucleotides agree with TRBD1. V trimming: 5 bases; J trimming: 3 bases; junction bases outside the gene matches: 14. The CDR3 sequence is 18 residues long. Germline lookup yields CDR1 MNHEY and CDR2 SMNVEV (reference sequence).

This rearrangement joins TRBV2 to TRBJ1-1; the D gene is possibly TRBD1 (5 bases). The V and J ends lost 8 bases and 10 bases respectively, with 14 bases between them. The CDR3 spans 11 residues. Per germline, CDR1 SNHLY and CDR2 FYNNEI. CDR3 amino acids: CASRGASGAFF. The CDR3 region has the DNA TGTGCCAGCCGCGGGGCTTCGGGAGCTTTCTTT.

This clone has just one count. The chain recombines TRBV2 with TRBJ2-3, with TRBD2 identical over 9 bases. The CDR3 loop spans 14 amino acids. Losses at the gene ends were 4 bases for V and 3 bases for J; bases not matched to a gene: 2. CDR1 and CDR2 (germline): SNHLY, FYNNEI. CDR3 sequence: CASSGLAGTDTQYF. CDR3 sequence (DNA): TGTGCCAGCAGTGGTCTAGCGGGGACAGATACGCAGTATTTT.

The rearrangement uses TRBV4-1 and TRBJ2-2; TRBD2 aligns across 10 bases. J gave up 5 bases and V 7 bases, and 10 bases lay outside the gene matches. Germline V gene sequence: CDR1 MGHRA, CDR2 YSYEKL. This CDR3 spans 16 amino acids. The CDR3 bases are TGCGCCAGCAAGAGGAGAGCGGGAGGGGGGACCGGGGAGCTGTTTTTT. Translating gives CASKRRAGGGTGELFF.

In this sample, this clone turned up once. The chain recombines TRBV18 with TRBJ2-7; 9 nucleotides line up with TRBD1. V was clipped by 4 bases and J by 4 bases; unmatched bases: 5. Looked up from germline, CDR1 is KGHSH and CDR2 is LQKENI. The CDR3 spans 14 residues. The CDR3 here is CASSQGTGRYEQYF. CDR3 bases: TGTGCCAGCTCACAGGGGACAGGGAGGTACGAGCAGTACTTC.

This chain joins TRBV29-1 and TRBJ1-2; no clear D gene. The CDR3 totals 14 residues. Trimming shortened V by 7 bases and J by 2 bases, and 17 bases separated the two germline ends. Germline V gene sequence: CDR1 SQVTM, CDR2 ANQGSEA. CDR3 in DNA: TGCAGCGCCGACGGGGTCCCCTCCAACTATGGCTACACCTTC. Translating gives CSADGVPSNYGYTF.